This record concerns one TCR beta chain sequence. The antigen is undetermined. The length of the CDR3 is 15 residues. V dropped 5 bases and J dropped 0 bases, with 8 bases sitting between them. Germline V gene lookup returns CDR1 LNHDA and CDR2 SQIVND (reference sequence). The entry originates in a study of cytomegalovirus exposure and HLA in healthy donors. Broader study findings: Cytomegalovirus-associated status was assigned to 150 or so TCR beta chains. The study carried out a later analysis of TCR beta sequences. It associated roughly 17,000 of them with specific HLA alleles at a false discovery rate of 0.05. A later analysis showed HLA-associated TCR beta chains outstripping equally common others in clonal expansion.

Use of 60 Vbeta and 13 Jbeta primers characterized the PCR. Some clones are missing from TCRdb's copy, which holds only in-frame ones; the method was immunoSEQ multiplex PCR. Counted here are about 180,000 clones, nearly 80% occurring once; the ten biggest clones make up nearly 6.5%. Material: PBMCs. The TCR sequence derives from a middle-aged man in good health and CMV-seropositive. The chain is built from TRBV19 and TRBJ2-6, with unresolved D. The CDR3 sequence is CASSAVFSGANVLTF. The CDR3 bases are TGTGCCAGTAGTGCGGTTTTCTCTGGGGCCAACGTCCTGACTTTC.